Sequencing of this T cell receptor beta chain was carried out in a study of PD-1 blockade in classical Hodgkin lymphoma. Method: immunoSEQ multiplex PCR; TCRdb's copy keeps in-frame clones and lacks some. The sample consists of around 45,000 clones, over 55% of them appearing once. Each patient's relapse followed autologous stem cell transplantation, and brentuximab vedotin exposure varied. Under best response, outcomes were complete response, partial response or progressive disease. CDR1 MDHEN and CDR2 SYDVKM come from the germline V gene. The CDR3 contains 16 residues. With V trimmed by 1 base and J by 6 bases, 7 bases remained unmatched. Details on this clone: Its antigen remains unidentified.

Findings of the study overall: Before treatment, complete responders showed about the same diversity as newly diagnosed patients.

This TCR came from a human donor with classical Hodgkin lymphoma. The chain employs TRBV28 and TRBJ2-1, with 9 bases aligning to TRBD2. Sequenced here: peripheral blood mononuclear cells (PBMCs), sampled at baseline. The DNA for the CDR3 is TGTGCCAGCAGTTTATTATGGCTAGCGGGACCCAATGAGCAGTTCTTC. Its protein product is CASSLLWLAGPNEQFF.